This T cell receptor (beta chain) was obtained from a study of T cells after yellow fever vaccination (dated by TCRdb to between 2019 and 2020). A note on the overall study: The SMART-Seq v4 Ultra Low Input RNA kit was used to prepare libraries from fractions with low cell numbers. To track T-cell clones before and after primary and booster YFV17D yellow fever vaccination, bulk TCR alpha and beta repertoires were sequenced longitudinally. Two healthy male donors made up the cohort, one aged 18 to 29 years and the other aged 30 to 40 years. Blood was drawn at multiple timepoints before and after primary and secondary immunization, with bulk PBMC replicates and cell subsets isolated. The full study reports these points: After the booster, most of the clones that had expanded following primary vaccination were detected again (approximately 95% of CD4 and 85% to 90% of CD8), which suggests that memory was broadly maintained. Because the study included only a couple of donors, the extent to which the findings can be generalized is limited. A small share of clonotypes occurred in both CD4 and CD8 compartments, likely arising from convergent recombination. Compared with the primary T-cell response, the secondary T-cell response was weaker but faster, peaking on day 5 rather than day 15. Computational filtering was required because FACS-sorted repertoires could contain abundant contaminating clonotypes from the bulk population.

The treatment or condition label, read with the paper, signifies: live attenuated yellow fever vaccine strain. At each blood-draw timepoint, two biological replicates of bulk PBMCs were obtained. PBMCs were isolated from peripheral blood using a standard Ficoll-Paque protocol. TriZol was used to extract RNA from bulk PBMCs, from CD4 and CD8 fractions, and from dextramer-positive and dextramer-negative fractions. Here V drops 3 bases and J drops 2 bases, and the junction holds 9 bases not matched to any gene. The germline V gene (reference sequence) provides CDR1 LNHDA and CDR2 SQIVND. The CDR3 runs 16 residues from the cysteine to the phenylalanine. The DNA shown is the 48-base CDR3, in frame from base 1. Concerning this clonotype itself: No cognate antigen has been identified for it. Base qualities were left out, and no much larger clone turns up one base away.

Instrument used: Illumina NovaSeq 6000. TCR cDNA was made using 5'RACE template switching, a step that added a universal primer site and unique molecular identifiers. Priming of cDNA synthesis was performed from both the TCR alpha and TCR beta constant segments. Library amplification used two PCR steps, and the second PCR step added sample barcodes and sequencing adapters. Sequencing of libraries was done on Illumina HiSeq 2500 (2x100 bp) or NovaSeq (2x150 bp). The source study handled its data this way. MIGEC was used to demultiplex reads and collapse the reads into UMI consensus sequences, and MiXCR was used for V(D)J alignment. Vaccine-responding clonotypes were defined with edgeR using replicate PBMC samples, requiring FDR below 0.01 and a log2 fold change above 5 up to day 15. Each bulk clonotype received a CD4 or CD8 identity based on whether the sequenced CD4 or CD8 repertoire contained that clonotype at higher abundance. The public reads were quality trimmed at Q25 with fastp and then assembled into clones with MiXCR by TCRdb, keeping productive beta chains. Duplicate CDR3 protein sequences are folded into a single record with the most common DNA and genes. TCRdb's processing, not the study's, gives the V and J calls here. The sample table records roughly 340,000 distinct CDR3 sequences; approximately 3.9% of these occur just once. The top ten clonotypes cover 20% to 30% of the sample.

The source material was PBMCs, sampled 5 days after the yellow fever booster vaccination. This clonotype originated in a man aged 18 to 30 who received the YFV17D yellow fever vaccine. The rearrangement joined TRBV19 to TRBJ1-2; 7 bases in the junction line up with TRBD1. The CDR3 reads CASSIYLTGLNYGYTF. The DNA reads as follows: TGTGCCAGTAGTATCTACTTGACAGGGCTGAACTATGGCTACACCTTC.